The source of this T cell receptor (beta chain) is a study of radiotherapy plus CTLA-4 blockade in lung cancer. The CDR3 sequence is 12 residues long. Germline CDR1 and CDR2: SEHNR and FQNEAQ (reference sequence). The V end was cut by 1 base, the J end by 12 bases, with 10 bases between. This clone was picked up a small number of times. Data came from immunoSEQ multiplex PCR; TCRdb stores just in-frame clones and leaves some out. The sample lists some 78,000 clones, 86% occurring once. This specimen was peripheral blood, taken from a patient treated with radiotherapy plus ipilimumab. The receptor's source is a human donor with non-small cell lung cancer who had a partial response to radiotherapy plus ipilimumab. The gene calls are TRBV7-9 and TRBJ2-1, with a weak D call TRBD2 (5 bases). The CDR3 nucleotides read TGTGCCAGCAGCTTAGAGACCGGAGGGCAGTTCTTC. It specifies CASSLETGGQFF.